A selection of T cell receptor beta chains follows, all from one sample in a study of siplizumab effects on memory and regulatory T cells. Clones were sequenced by immunoSEQ multiplex PCR, and TCRdb holds only the in-frame ones, with some missing. Of approximately 94,000 clones detected, 85% to 95% appear once; the ten largest clones hold over 1%. Sequenced: non-Treg CD4+ T cells sorted from blood. The receptors shown here come from a human donor in good health. The CDR3 runs from the conserved cysteine through the conserved F or W. Fields, in order: V gene, clone size, J gene, D gene, CDR3 DNA, CDR3 protein. The D gene is left open where the match is weak. Clone size is shown for a subset of rows, as once, few, many or a class of expanded clone.

TRBV6-1	once	TRBJ1-3	-	TGTGCCAGCACCGAGCCAGGGGAAGGAAACACCATATATTTT	CASTEPGEGNTIYF
TRBV30	-	TRBJ2-1	-	TGTGCCTGGAGTTCAAAAATGTCAGCTCGCAATGAGCAGTTCTTC	CAWSSKMSARNEQFF
TRBV2	-	TRBJ2-5	-	TGTACTTTGGCCGCCCCCGCGGCTAGACTTAGCGGCCAAGAGACCCAGTACTTC	CTLAAPAARLSGQETQYF
TRBV6-6	-	TRBJ1-5	-	TGTGCCAGCGGGTATTCGGTCGGACATAGCAATCAGCCCCAGCATTTT	CASGYSVGHSNQPQHF
TRBV28	once	TRBJ1-2	-	TGTGCCAGCACACCTAGGCCTAACTATGGCTACACCTTC	CASTPRPNYGYTF
TRBV11-2	-	TRBJ2-5	-	TGTGCCAGCAGCTTAGAGGATCCGTTAACAGGGCGACTCCAAGAGACCCAGTACTTC	CASSLEDPLTGRLQETQYF
TRBV6-1	-	TRBJ1-4	-	TGTGCCAGCAAGGAGGATAATAATGAAAAACTGTTTTTT	CASKEDNNEKLFF
TRBV20-1	-	TRBJ2-5	-	TGCAGTGCTAGGTCGGGCGAGACCCAGTACTTC	CSARSGETQYF
TRBV18	-	TRBJ1-1	-	TGTGCCAGCTCGGCGCGAGAGGGGAATGGGAACACTGAAGCTTTCTTT	CASSAREGNGNTEAFF
TRBV2	-	TRBJ1-4	-	TGTGCCAGCAGTCGGATGCCCCCACAGGGAAGGGGGAACGATGAAAAACTGTTTTTT	CASSRMPPQGRGNDEKLFF
TRBV29-1	-	TRBJ2-3	-	TGCAGCGTTGAAGCTGATTCAGATACGCAGTATTTT	CSVEADSDTQYF
TRBV5-1	-	TRBJ2-3	TRBD2	TGCGCCAGCAGCTTGGCTTCTAGCGGAAGCACAGATACGCAGTATTTT	CASSLASSGSTDTQYF
TRBV7-8	-	TRBJ2-7	-	TGTGCCAGCAGCTTAGGGGAGCCCTACGAGCAGTACTTC	CASSLGEPYEQYF
TRBV7-2	once	TRBJ2-2	-	TGTGCCAGCAGCTTAGAGGGAAGGGGAACCGGGGAGCTGTTTTTT	CASSLEGRGTGELFF
TRBV20-1	-	TRBJ2-4	-	TGCAGTGCTCACTGGGACAATTGGTACTTC	CSAHWDNWYF
TRBV23-1	-	TRBJ2-3	-	TGCGCCAGCAGTCAATCCCCGGACCGCATCTGCACAGATACGCAGTATTTT	CASSQSPDRICTDTQYF
TRBV19	-	TRBJ2-4	TRBD2	TGTGCCAGTAGTAGGGGACTAGCGGGAGTGAAGTCCAAAAACATTCAGTACTTC	CASSRGLAGVKSKNIQYF
TRBV5-1	-	TRBJ2-3	-	TGCGCCAGCAGCTTGGTACAGGGACTAGATACGCAGTATTTT	CASSLVQGLDTQYF
TRBV27	-	TRBJ1-2	TRBD1	TGTGCCAGCAGTCAACAGGGGGCGCGCTATGGCTACACCTTC	CASSQQGARYGYTF
TRBV15	-	TRBJ2-1	-	TGTGCCACCAGCAGAGAAGGCGGGATAGGTAGTGAGCAGTTCTTC	CATSREGGIGSEQFF
TRBV19	-	TRBJ2-6	-	TGTGCCAGTAGTAGGTCGGGGTCTGGGGCCAACGTCCTGACTTTC	CASSRSGSGANVLTF
TRBV6-1	-	TRBJ1-1	-	TGTGCCAGCAGGGGGGCCACTGAAGCTTTCTTT	CASRGATEAFF
TRBV18	few	TRBJ1-5	-	TGTGCCAGCTCACCAGGGGGCGGGGAAAATCAGCCCCAGCATTTT	CASSPGGGENQPQHF
TRBV4-1	-	TRBJ1-5	TRBD1	TGCGCCAGCAGCAACCTCGGACAGGGCACTAATCAGCCCCAGCATTTT	CASSNLGQGTNQPQHF
TRBV19	few	TRBJ1-5	-	TGTGCCACCCGGCCAGACTATAGCAATCAGCCCCAGCATTTT	CATRPDYSNQPQHF
TRBV7-6	-	TRBJ1-1	-	TGTGCCAGCAGCTTAGGGACAGAGAACACTGAAGCTTTCTTT	CASSLGTENTEAFF
TRBV19	-	TRBJ2-7	-	TGTGCCAGTAGGGGTTTGCGGGGTAGCTCCTACGAGCAGTACTTC	CASRGLRGSSYEQYF
TRBV5-6	-	TRBJ2-5	-	TGTGCCAGCAGCTTGAGGACAGCACCAGCCCAAGAGACCCAGTACTTC	CASSLRTAPAQETQYF
TRBV15	-	TRBJ2-7	TRBD2	TGTGCCACCAGCGACGGGGGACTAGCGGGAAGCTACGAGCAGTACTTC	CATSDGGLAGSYEQYF
TRBV7-6	once	TRBJ1-1	TRBD1	TGTGCCAGCAGCCCAAAGACAGGGGTTGAGAACACTGAAGCTTTCTTT	CASSPKTGVENTEAFF
TRBV14	-	TRBJ1-1	-	TGTGCCAGCAGCCAAGATCTGAGGACAGACTACATGAACACTGAAGCTTTCTTT	CASSQDLRTDYMNTEAFF
TRBV4-1	-	TRBJ2-1	TRBD1	TGCGCCAGCAGCCTCGAAGGGGGACAGGGGTCCTACAATGAGCAGTTCTTC	CASSLEGGQGSYNEQFF
TRBV6-1	once	TRBJ1-5	-	TGTGCCAGCAGTGAATTGATGGGGCCCAATCAGCCCCAGCATTTT	CASSELMGPNQPQHF
TRBV6-5	-	TRBJ1-3	TRBD1	TGTGCCAGCAGGAGACAGGGCTTCTCTGGAAACACCATATATTTT	CASRRQGFSGNTIYF
TRBV27	-	TRBJ1-5	-	TGTGCCAGCAGTTTATTTTCAGGAACGAGTGGCTATAGCAATCAGCCCCAGCATTTT	CASSLFSGTSGYSNQPQHF
TRBV6-5	-	TRBJ1-1	-	TGTGCCAGCAGGAAAGACAGGACGAACACTGAAGCTTTCTTT	CASRKDRTNTEAFF
TRBV7-9	-	TRBJ2-7	TRBD2	TGTGCCAGCAGCTTAGATCCAGGACTAGCGGGAGTATACGAGCAGTACTTC	CASSLDPGLAGVYEQYF
TRBV18	-	TRBJ1-6	TRBD1	TGTGCCAGCTCAACTATAGGGACAGTGGATTCACCCCTCCACTTT	CASSTIGTVDSPLHF
TRBV18	once	TRBJ2-1	TRBD1	TGTGCCAGCTCACCAACCTCCGGGACAGGGGTCAATGAGCAGTTCTTC	CASSPTSGTGVNEQFF
TRBV6-5	-	TRBJ2-1	-	TGTGCCAGCAGTCAACCAGGGAGAGGTGTGAATGAGCAGTTCTTC	CASSQPGRGVNEQFF
TRBV18	-	TRBJ2-7	TRBD1	TGTGCCAGCTCACACCTCGGACAGGCTAAAAACTACGAGCAGTACTTC	CASSHLGQAKNYEQYF
TRBV18	-	TRBJ2-7	TRBD1	TGTGCCAGCTCACCGGGAATGGGACAGGGCGACGAGCAGTACTTC	CASSPGMGQGDEQYF
TRBV19	-	TRBJ2-2	TRBD1	TGTGCCAGTAAACAGGGGGGTAGGGACACCGGGGAGCTGTTTTTT	CASKQGGRDTGELFF
TRBV27	-	TRBJ2-1	-	TGTGCCAGCAGTTTAAAGAGCTCCTACAATGAGCAGTTCTTC	CASSLKSSYNEQFF
TRBV7-2	-	TRBJ2-5	TRBD2	TGTGCCAGCAGCCCCTACGGGGGAGCGGGAGTGACCCAGTACTTC	CASSPYGGAGVTQYF
TRBV18	-	TRBJ1-4	-	TGTGCCAGCTCACCACGCTCTTCGGGGGCAACTAATGAAAAACTGTTTTTT	CASSPRSSGATNEKLFF
TRBV4-2	-	TRBJ1-6	-	TGTGCCAGCAGCCAAGACTGGCGCCCAGGGCATTCACCCCTCCACTTT	CASSQDWRPGHSPLHF
TRBV2	-	TRBJ2-6	-	TGTGCCAGCAGTGTGGGGGGCCCCTCTGGGGCCAACGTCCTGACTTTC	CASSVGGPSGANVLTF
TRBV15	-	TRBJ2-7	-	TGTGCCACCAGCGTAGATTTTTCCGAGCAGTACTTC	CATSVDFSEQYF
TRBV9	-	TRBJ2-7	-	TGTGCCAGCAGCGCACGGGGGACGGATCCTTCGGGGGAGCAGTACTTC	CASSARGTDPSGEQYF
TRBV10-1	once	TRBJ2-5	TRBD2	TGCGCCAGCAGTCGTCTCGGGGGTATAGGGACTAGCGTCAAAGGGGGTCGGGAGACCCAGTACTTC	CASSRLGGIGTSVKGGRETQYF
TRBV29-1	once	TRBJ2-3	TRBD1	TGCAGCGTTGAACGAAACCAGGACAGGACGTATTTT	CSVERNQDRTYF
TRBV5-8	-	TRBJ2-5	TRBD1	TGTGCCAGCAGCTGGGCCGGACAGGTCAATGGGGAGCAGTACTTC	CASSWAGQVNGEQYF
TRBV19	-	TRBJ2-3	TRBD2	TGTGCCAGGCCCACCGGGAGGGCCCCGGATACGCAGTATTTT	CARPTGRAPDTQYF
TRBV27	-	TRBJ1-2	-	TGTGCCAGCAGTTCAACAGGGTTCGTTAGCGATAACCACTATGGCTACACCTTC	CASSSTGFVSDNHYGYTF
TRBV5-1	-	TRBJ2-5	-	TGCGCCAGCGGCAATGGAGGGGTAGAGACCCAGTACTTC	CASGNGGVETQYF